The entry below describes one T cell receptor beta chain. This sample was taken from a study of blood T cell repertoires in COVID-19. The wider study: Sites across the United States, Italy and Spain contributed samples from acute and convalescent COVID-19. T cells, B-cell-depleted T cells, or PBMCs supplied cDNA or gDNA.

CDR3 length: 17 residues. Per germline, CDR1 SGHDT and CDR2 YYEEEE. V lost 4 bases, J lost 3 bases, and 17 bases lay in between. In the authors' workflow: Nucleated cell number was recorded as an estimate derived from reference gene primer amplification. Clones were read by immunoSEQ multiplex PCR, and TCRdb kept only the in-frame ones, dropping some. That table supplies the V and J calls and clone size; D and trimming were determined from the DNA. Among 89,000 or so clones listed, 70% to 85% were seen once. The rearrangement links TRBV5-6 to TRBJ1-6, with D perhaps TRBD1 (5 bases). The clonotype comes from a human donor in a cohort sampled during active COVID-19. The sequencing input was peripheral blood. CDR3 loop: CASSRPRGGDYNSPLHF. The CDR3 region has the DNA TGTGCCAGCAGCCGTCCGCGGGGCGGAGACTATAATTCACCCCTCCACTTT.